These T cell receptor beta chains were read from a single sample in a study of blood T cells in healthy people across ages. MiXCR, run by TCRdb on the 5' RACE reads, gives a single entry per CDR3 protein. Of hundreds of thousands of distinct CDR3 sequences in the sample, 58% were seen once. Material: blood. The receptors originated from a man aged 25-45 years in good health. Each CDR3 is given without its conserved first and last residue. Size tells how often a clone was seen (once, few, many) or the class of an expanded clone, and some rows leave it out.

TRBV25-1	-	TRBJ2-5	13	ASSEYWGTTSEQY
TRBV5-1	-	TRBJ2-1	12	ASSLGAAYNEQF
TRBV7-2	-	TRBJ1-6	15	ASSLGWRGFYNSPLH
TRBV4-2	-	TRBJ2-1	14	ASSQDVSGNMIEQF
TRBV10-3	-	TRBJ1-4	10	AISGVDEKLF
TRBV7-9	-	TRBJ2-3	14	ASSLGDDGGHRYAY
TRBV18	-	TRBJ1-1	10	ASSRTTTEAF
TRBV12-3/TRBV12-4	-	TRBJ2-3	14	ASAAPSRGLTGTQY
TRBV25-1	many	TRBJ2-6	13	ASSAPGTGANVLT
TRBV20-1	once	TRBJ2-7	14	SASALLATSAPEQY
TRBV7-2	few	TRBJ2-7	12	ASSSDGFLYEQY
TRBV29-1	-	TRBJ2-1	10	SVALQGNEQF
TRBV20-1	-	TRBJ1-1	12	SARGQQTNTEAF
TRBV7-9	-	TRBJ2-3	15	ASSLGVGGPTTDTQY
TRBV6-2/TRBV6-3	few	TRBJ2-5	12	ASSPSLAQETQY
TRBV21-1	-	TRBJ2-7	15	ASSKASPGQETYEQY
TRBV5-5	-	TRBJ1-4	13	ASSQSVGANEKLF
TRBV20-1	-	TRBJ2-7	17	SASALQAGASGSINEQY
TRBV18	-	TRBJ1-5	11	ASSPGSTQPQH
TRBV20-1	-	TRBJ1-2	12	SAPQGGTVHGYT
TRBV6-1	-	TRBJ1-5	12	ASSATGGRQPQH
TRBV20-1	-	TRBJ2-1	12	SAAKGSSYNEQF
TRBV7-6	-	TRBJ2-3	11	ASRPDRGDTQY
TRBV5-1	-	TRBJ2-7	12	ASSYGQEPYEQY
TRBV20-1	-	TRBJ2-3	12	SATGGDNTDTQY
TRBV29-1	few	TRBJ1-2	13	SADFQGRANYGYT
TRBV7-9	-	TRBJ1-1	12	ASSLRTVNTEAF
TRBV10-3	-	TRBJ2-1	13	AIADGTEPYNEQF
TRBV5-6	-	TRBJ1-6	10	ASSVGNSPLH
TRBV10-3	few	TRBJ1-1	19	AIRPSRGQRIPEGLETEAF
TRBV30	few	TRBJ2-7	10	AWSVGAYEQY
TRBV21-1	few	TRBJ2-1	10	AGYRDYNEQF
TRBV7-9	-	TRBJ2-7	12	ASSPGVQGGEQY
TRBV7-9	few	TRBJ2-3	11	ASSVVVTDTQY
TRBV11-3	-	TRBJ2-7	13	ASSLGAGRGYEQY
TRBV20-1	many	TRBJ2-7	12	SASRGAISYEQY
TRBV13	-	TRBJ1-2	12	ASSPTGSNYGYT
TRBV7-9	-	TRBJ1-1	12	ASNSPGGWTEAF
TRBV7-3	-	TRBJ2-1	12	ASSSFGGDNEQF
TRBV5-1	-	TRBJ2-2	12	ASSLGLSTGELF
TRBV5-1	few	TRBJ2-1	12	ASSFMTDRDEQF
TRBV2	few	TRBJ2-7	12	ASSRDLVSYEQY
TRBV6-6	few	TRBJ2-5	11	ASSDRQGETQY
TRBV6-6	-	TRBJ1-2	11	ASSPGEGRGYT
TRBV7-2	-	TRBJ2-7	12	ASSVSGSAYEQY
TRBV27	many	TRBJ2-1	14	ASSPLTSGRYNEQF
TRBV27	-	TRBJ2-6	18	ASSTHTGTLKFSGANVLT
TRBV7-9	-	TRBJ1-1	14	ASSTTGGGMNTEAF
TRBV20-1	-	TRBJ1-6	11	SVSGVRNSPLH
TRBV7-6	-	TRBJ2-7	12	ASSLPGAGYEQY
TRBV5-5	-	TRBJ2-7	12	ASSVRLNSYEQY
TRBV12-3/TRBV12-4	-	TRBJ2-1	11	ASRRTGYNEQF